This T cell receptor beta chain stems from a study of tumor-infiltrating lymphocytes in localized non-small cell lung cancer. The table came from immunoSEQ multiplex PCR; TCRdb's copy has only in-frame clones and leaves some out. The table lists around 25,000 clones, 55% to 75% of them singletons. Trimming pared 4 bases from V and 4 bases from J, leaving 8 bases between. Germline V gene sequence: CDR1 SGDLS, CDR2 YYNGEE. The CDR3 extends over 12 amino acids. Study-level findings and limits: Different pieces of the same tissue were used for each assay.

As regards this clone: Its cognate antigen is unknown.

The chain combines TRBV9 with TRBJ1-1; D is uncertain. The source material was lung tumor tissue. This sequence originates from a human donor with non-small cell lung cancer. CDR3 region: CASSPGSTEAFF. DNA of the CDR3: TGTGCCAGCAGCCCCGGCAGCACTGAAGCTTTCTTT.